The T cell receptor (beta chain) described here comes from a study of blood T cell repertoires in COVID-19. As for the study in general: Researchers got acute and convalescent COVID-19 samples from the United States, Italy and Spain. Sources were T cells, B-cell-depleted T cells, or PBMCs; the material itself was cDNA or gDNA.

Sequencing used immunoSEQ multiplex PCR; TCRdb keeps in-frame clones, though not all of them. The data hold roughly 250,000 clones, with about 90% observed a single time. CDR3 length equals 12 residues. Germline CDR1 SQVTM, CDR2 ANQGSEA. Trimming took 7 bases from V and 3 from J, leaving 12 bases between them. The receptor comes from a woman aged 45-65 years with acute or convalescent COVID-19. The V gene is TRBV29-1, the J gene TRBJ2-5; D gene uncertain. The specimen was peripheral blood. The CDR3 bases are TGCAGCGCTCTCCCGCGCGAAGAGACCCAGTACTTC. Its translation is CSALPREETQYF.